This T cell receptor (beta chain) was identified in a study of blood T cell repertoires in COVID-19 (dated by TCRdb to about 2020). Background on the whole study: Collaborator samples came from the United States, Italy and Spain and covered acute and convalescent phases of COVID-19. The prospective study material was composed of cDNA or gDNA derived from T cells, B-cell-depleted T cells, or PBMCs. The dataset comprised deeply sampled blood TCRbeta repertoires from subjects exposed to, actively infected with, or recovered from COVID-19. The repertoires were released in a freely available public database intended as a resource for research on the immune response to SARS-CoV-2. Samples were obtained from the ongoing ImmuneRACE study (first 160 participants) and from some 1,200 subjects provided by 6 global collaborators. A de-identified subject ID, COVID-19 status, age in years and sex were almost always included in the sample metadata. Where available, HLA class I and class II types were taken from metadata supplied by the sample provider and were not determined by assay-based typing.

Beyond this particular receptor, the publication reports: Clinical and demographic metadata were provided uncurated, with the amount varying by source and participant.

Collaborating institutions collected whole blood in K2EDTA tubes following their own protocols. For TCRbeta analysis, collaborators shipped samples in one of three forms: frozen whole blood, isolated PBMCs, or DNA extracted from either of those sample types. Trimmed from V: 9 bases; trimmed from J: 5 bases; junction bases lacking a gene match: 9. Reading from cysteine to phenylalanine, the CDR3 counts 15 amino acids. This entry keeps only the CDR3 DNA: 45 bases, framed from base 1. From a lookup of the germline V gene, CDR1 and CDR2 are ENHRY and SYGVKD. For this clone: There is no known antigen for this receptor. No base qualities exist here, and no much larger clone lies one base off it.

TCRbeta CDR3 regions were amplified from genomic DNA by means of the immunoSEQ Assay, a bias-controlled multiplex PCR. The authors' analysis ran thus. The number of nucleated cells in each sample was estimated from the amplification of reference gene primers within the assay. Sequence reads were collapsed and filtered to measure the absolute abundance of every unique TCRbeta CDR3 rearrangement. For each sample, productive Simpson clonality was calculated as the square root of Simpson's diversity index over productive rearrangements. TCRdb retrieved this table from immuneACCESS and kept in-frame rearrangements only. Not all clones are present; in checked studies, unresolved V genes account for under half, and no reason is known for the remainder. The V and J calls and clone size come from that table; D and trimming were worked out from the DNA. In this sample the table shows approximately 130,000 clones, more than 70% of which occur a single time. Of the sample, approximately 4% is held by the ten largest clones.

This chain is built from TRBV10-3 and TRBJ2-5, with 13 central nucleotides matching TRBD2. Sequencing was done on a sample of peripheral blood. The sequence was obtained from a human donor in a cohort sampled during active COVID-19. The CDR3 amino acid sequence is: CAIATSGRARETQYF. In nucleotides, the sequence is TGTGCCATTGCCACTAGCGGGAGGGCCCGCGAGACCCAGTACTTC.